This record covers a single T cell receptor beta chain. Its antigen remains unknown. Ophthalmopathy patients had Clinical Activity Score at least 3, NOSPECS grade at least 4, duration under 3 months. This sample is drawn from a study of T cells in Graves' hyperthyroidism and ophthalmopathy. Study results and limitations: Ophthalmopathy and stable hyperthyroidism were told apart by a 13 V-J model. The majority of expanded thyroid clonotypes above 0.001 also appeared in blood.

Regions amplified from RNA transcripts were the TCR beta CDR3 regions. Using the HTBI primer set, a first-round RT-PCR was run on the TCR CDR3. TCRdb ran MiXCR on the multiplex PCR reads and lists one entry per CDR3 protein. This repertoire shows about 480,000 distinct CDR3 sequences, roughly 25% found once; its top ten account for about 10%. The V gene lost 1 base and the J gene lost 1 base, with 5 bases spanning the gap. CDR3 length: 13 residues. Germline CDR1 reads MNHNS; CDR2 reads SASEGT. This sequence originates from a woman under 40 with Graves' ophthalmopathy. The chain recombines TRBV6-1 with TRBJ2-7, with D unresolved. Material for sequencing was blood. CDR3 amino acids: CASSEGISYEQYF. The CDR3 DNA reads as TGTGCCAGCAGTGAAGGGATTTCCTACGAGCAGTACTTC.